This T cell receptor beta chain stems from a study of cytomegalovirus exposure and HLA in healthy donors. Study-level points and caveats: Most TCR sequences were uncommon, yet certain public TCRs appeared in many donors. Upon later analysis, HLA-associated TCR beta chains proved more clonally expanded than other, equally common chains. The sole available immune exposure information was CMV serostatus.

This clone was observed at least ten times. Its antigen remains unknown. Both 60 Vbeta primers and 13 Jbeta primers went into the PCR. TCRdb's table, derived via immunoSEQ multiplex PCR, lists solely in-frame clones and lacks some. The data show 100,000 to 150,000 clones, over 75% seen once. Germline CDR1 and CDR2: MNHNS and SASEGT. The CDR3 covers 13 residues. V gave up 9 bases and J gave up 4 bases; unmatched junction bases: 4. The chain is built from TRBV6-1 and TRBJ2-1; 9 bases line up with TRBD2. The sample consisted of PBMCs. This sequence was found in a woman between 40 and 55 years old in good health and CMV-seropositive. CDR3 residues: CASLGLAYNEQFF. CDR3 nucleotides: TGTGCCAGTCTCGGACTAGCGTACAATGAGCAGTTCTTC.